The sequence of this TCR beta chain was determined in a study of early stage breast cancer tumors. Study outcomes and limitations: Enriched TCRB sequences shared across patients were mostly commonly generated sequences.

Only in-frame clones appear in the TCRdb table, and some are missing; sequencing was by immunoSEQ multiplex PCR. The sample carries about 36,000 clones, roughly 72% recorded once. On this clone itself: Its antigen is undetermined.

The TCR originated in a person in their 60s with breast cancer. Sequencing was carried out using blood.

CDR3 bases: TGTGCCAGCAGTGACGGAGCGGGAGGGTCTAATGAGCAGTTCTTC. Translated, it gives CASSDGAGGSNEQFF. The gene calls are TRBV6-4 and TRBJ2-1; 10 nucleotides agree with TRBD2. Germline-derived CDR1 and CDR2 are MRHNA and SNTAGT. The CDR3 runs to 15 residues. V was clipped by 2 bases and J by 7 bases; unmatched bases: 5.